This TCR beta chain was captured in a study of cytomegalovirus exposure and HLA in healthy donors (dated by TCRdb to the late 2010s). About the study as a whole: The 550 to 750 repertoires of the first cohort and the approximately 130 validation repertoires were produced on the same platform, according to a later analysis. The study was designed to test whether signatures of past pathogen exposure could be identified by cataloging public T cell receptors. Besides the first cohort of more than 650 subjects, a separate validation cohort made up of some 110 different subjects was used. High-throughput TCR immunosequencing, statistical association of individual TCRs with disease status, and machine learning were combined to predict cytomegalovirus infection status. What the research found in general, with its limitations: According to the authors, the approach could potentially be generalized to other disease states and immunological phenotypes. While some public TCRs were present in many individuals, most TCR sequences turned up only very rarely across donors. The study listed 150 to 200 TCR beta chains as associated with cytomegalovirus. A few of the identified cytomegalovirus-associated TCR beta chains were confirmed in vitro to be specific for cytomegalovirus antigens. The classifier was reported to diagnose cytomegalovirus status with high specificity and sensitivity in both the original and validation cohorts. All 110 or so repertoires were used to score co-occurrence in the validation cohort in a later analysis, because that analysis had no HLA typing for the cohort. Of the cluster scores, about 94% were above 0 in a later analysis, which found that TCRs clustered in the first cohort also tended to co-occur in the approximately 120 validation repertoires.

Libraries were made using the immunoSEQ multiplex PCR assay. In the original analysis: To diagnose cytomegalovirus status from the catalog of TCR beta chain sequences, a statistical classification framework was built. TCRdb holds this immuneACCESS table with in-frame rearrangements only. Some clones are missing; in checked studies, unresolved V genes explain under half, and the rest has no known cause. D and trimming were read from the DNA, whereas the V and J calls and clone size are those reported in that table. This sample is represented by around 160,000 clones; about 88% of them were singletons. Roughly 3% of the sample is taken by the ten largest. Donors formed part of the validation cohort, which comprised 120 subjects and was distinct from the first cohort of under 850 subjects. Points on this clone: It lacks a known antigen. No quality values exist for individual bases; no much larger clone is one base distant.

CDR1 PRHDT and CDR2 FYEKMQ are derived from the germline V gene (reference sequence). The CDR3 has 12 amino acids, counting the end cysteine and phenylalanine. Left in the record is the CDR3 DNA by itself, 36 bases read in frame from the first base. Germline trimming: 10 bases from V, 3 bases from J; junction bases outside gene matches: 2. This receptor was obtained from a man in his late teens or twenties in good health and CMV-seronegative. Source material: PBMCs. The chain uses TRBV13 and TRBJ2-3, and 9 junctional nucleotides match TRBD1. The CDR3 reads CATGQGTDTQYF. In nucleotide form, the sequence is TGTGCCACCGGACAGGGGACAGATACGCAGTATTTT.